This TCR beta chain was identified during a study of T cell responses to AZD1222 COVID-19 vaccine. Method: immunoSEQ multiplex PCR; TCRdb's copy keeps in-frame clones and lacks some. The table has about 200,000 clones, around 90% seen once. General study findings and limits: The span of vaccine-associated CD4 TCRs extended across spike, with dominance at 160-218 and 743-854. Seropositivity was recorded at baseline in only a handful of AZD1222 recipients. White British people made up most donors, females outnumbered males, and clonal diversity was possibly underestimated. Increased Spike-specific TCR breadth and depth were observed after two AZD1222 doses.

Note on this clone: Its antigen is undetermined.

Germline lookup yields CDR1 SGHRS and CDR2 YFSETQ. Trimming left V 2 bases short and J 3 bases short, with 15 bases between. The CDR3 totals 16 residues. This receptor was obtained from an adult in good health. The material was peripheral blood, obtained on day 0 of AZD1222 vaccination. The V and J genes are TRBV5-1 and TRBJ1-3; D may be TRBD1 (6 bases). CDR3 residues: CASSLGGTRLGNTIYF. In DNA, the CDR3 is TGCGCCAGCAGCTTAGGCGGGACACGCCTTGGAAACACCATATATTTT.